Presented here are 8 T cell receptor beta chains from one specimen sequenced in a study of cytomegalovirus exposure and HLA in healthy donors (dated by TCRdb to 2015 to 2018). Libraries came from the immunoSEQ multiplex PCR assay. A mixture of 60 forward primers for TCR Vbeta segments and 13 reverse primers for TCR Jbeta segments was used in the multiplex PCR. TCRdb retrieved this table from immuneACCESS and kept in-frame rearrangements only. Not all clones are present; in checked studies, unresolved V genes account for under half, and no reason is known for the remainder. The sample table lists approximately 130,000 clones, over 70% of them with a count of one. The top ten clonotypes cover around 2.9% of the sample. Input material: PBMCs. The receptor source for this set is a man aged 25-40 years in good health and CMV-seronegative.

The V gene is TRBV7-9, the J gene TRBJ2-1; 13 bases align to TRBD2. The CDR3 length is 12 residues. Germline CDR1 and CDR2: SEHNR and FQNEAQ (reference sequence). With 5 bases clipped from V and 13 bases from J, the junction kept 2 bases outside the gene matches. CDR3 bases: TGTGCCAGCAGCCAGGGACTAGCGGGACAGTTCTTC. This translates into CASSQGLAGQFF.

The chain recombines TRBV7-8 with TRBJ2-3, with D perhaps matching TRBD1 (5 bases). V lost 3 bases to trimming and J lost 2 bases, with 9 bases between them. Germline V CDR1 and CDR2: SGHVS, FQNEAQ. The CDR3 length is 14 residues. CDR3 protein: CASSFPDNTDTQYF. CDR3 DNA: TGTGCCAGCAGCTTTCCGGACAACACAGATACGCAGTATTTT.

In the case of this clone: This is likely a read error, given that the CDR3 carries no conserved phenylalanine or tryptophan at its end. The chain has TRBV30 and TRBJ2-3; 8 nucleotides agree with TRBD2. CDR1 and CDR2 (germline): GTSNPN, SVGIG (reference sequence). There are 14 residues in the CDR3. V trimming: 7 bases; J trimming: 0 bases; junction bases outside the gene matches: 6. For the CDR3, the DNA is TGTGCCTCCGCCGGGAGGGCCAGCACAGATACGCAGTATGTT. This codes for CASAGRASTDTQYV.

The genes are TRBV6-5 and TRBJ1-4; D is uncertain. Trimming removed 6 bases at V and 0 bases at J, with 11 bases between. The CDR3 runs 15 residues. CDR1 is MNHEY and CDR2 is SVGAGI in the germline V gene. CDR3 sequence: CASSRDGATNEKLFF. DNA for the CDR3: TGTGCCAGCAGCCGCGACGGGGCAACTAATGAAAAACTGTTTTTT.

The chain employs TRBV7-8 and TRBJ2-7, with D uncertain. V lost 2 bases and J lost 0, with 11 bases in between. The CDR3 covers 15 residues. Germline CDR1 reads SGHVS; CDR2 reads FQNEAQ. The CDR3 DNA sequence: TGTGCCAGCAGCTTACTGCGATCCCCCTCCTACGAGCAGTACTTC. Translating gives CASSLLRSPSYEQYF.

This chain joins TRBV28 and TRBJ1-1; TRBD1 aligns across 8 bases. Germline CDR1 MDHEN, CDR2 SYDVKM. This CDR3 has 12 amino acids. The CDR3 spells CAAKDRATEAFF. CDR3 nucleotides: TGTGCGGCGAAGGACAGGGCCACTGAAGCTTTCTTT.

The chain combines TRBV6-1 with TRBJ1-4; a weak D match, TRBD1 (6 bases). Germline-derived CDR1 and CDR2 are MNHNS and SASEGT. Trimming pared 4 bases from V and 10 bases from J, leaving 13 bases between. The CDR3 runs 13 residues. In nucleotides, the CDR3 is TGTGCCAGCAGTGTGGCAGCCAGGGGAAAACTGTTTTTT. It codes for CASSVAARGKLFF.

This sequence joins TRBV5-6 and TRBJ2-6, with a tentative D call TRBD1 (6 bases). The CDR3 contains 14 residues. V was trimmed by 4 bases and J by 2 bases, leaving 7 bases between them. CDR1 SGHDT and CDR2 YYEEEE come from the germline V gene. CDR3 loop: CASSQGTGANVLTF. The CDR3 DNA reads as TGTGCCAGCAGCCAGGGGACTGGGGCCAACGTCCTGACTTTC.